What follows is one T cell receptor beta chain and its context. No cognate antigen has been identified for it. Base qualities are not provided; no much larger clone lies one nucleotide away. V ends up 0 bases short and J 6 bases short, with an unmatched junction base count of 4. Measured from the cysteine to the phenylalanine, the CDR3 is 15 residues long. The kept DNA is CDR3 alone, 45 bases in frame from the first base. Via the germline V gene, CDR1 is SGHTS and CDR2 YDEGEE. The immunoSEQ Assay was the method used to sequence TCRbeta CDR3 regions. After extraction, genomic DNA underwent amplification by bias-controlled multiplex PCR, followed by high-throughput sequencing. In the original analysis: To quantify the absolute abundance of every unique TCRbeta CDR3 region, sequences were collapsed and filtered. T cell fraction was estimated by normalization of TCRbeta template counts to usable DNA, with usable DNA being measured through amplification of reference genes present in all nucleated cells. Repertoire TCRs were annotated as SARS-CoV-2-specific by exact matching of V gene, CDR3 amino acid sequence and J gene to a known reactive TCR set. The reference SARS-CoV-2 TCR set was obtained from MIRA and was filtered for enrichment in COVID-19-positive ImmuneCODE repertoires, whereby public or cross-reactive TCRs were removed. Based on the MIRA antigens, annotated TCRs were further analysed at the level of specific ORF or position within ORF. Breadth was defined as the number of annotated unique rearrangements divided by the total number of unique productive rearrangements, and depth was defined as the summed frequency of the annotated unique rearrangements. Two-sided Wilcoxon rank-sum tests were used to compare TCR breadth between groups. The clones in this table, taken by TCRdb from immuneACCESS, are in-frame only. Not every clone is retained; where verified, under half of the shortfall comes from an unresolved V gene, and the cause of the rest is unknown. V, J and clone size derive from that table, while D and trimming were established from the DNA sequence. The sample table shows some 300,000 clones, and 70% to 90% are seen once. The biggest ten clones account for approximately 2.2% of the sample.

The treatment or condition label corresponds to: roughly 20 received Ad26.COV2.S at low or high dose, single or two shots; about 5 received placebo; per-sample allocation not given. Repertoires of vaccine and placebo recipients were sequenced from samples collected on day 63 after the first injection. In Cohort 1b, about 27 adults aged 18-55 years were enrolled at a single site in Boston, USA, between 29 July and 7 August 2020. Ad26.COV2.S was a replication-incompetent adenovirus type 26 vector that expressed a prefusion-stabilized SARS-CoV-2 spike protein derived from the original Wuhan strain. This specimen belongs to a study of Ad26.COV2.S vaccination and SARS-CoV-2 variants (dated by TCRdb to the early 2020s). About the investigation overall: Vaccine-arm donors came from COV1001, a multicentre, randomized, double-blind, placebo-controlled phase I-IIa trial of Ad26.COV2.S in healthy adults. Ad26.COV2.S was given intramuscularly at 5x10^10 or 1x10^11 viral particles, as a single shot or as two shots 56 days apart. TCRbeta repertoire sequencing was used to assess the specificity and breadth of SARS-CoV-2-reactive T cell receptors after Ad26.COV2.S vaccination. A total of some 30 samples were included in the TCR-sequenced set, comprising around 20 Ad26.COV2.S vaccine recipients, 5 placebo recipients and 8 SARS-CoV-2 convalescent individuals. Trial participants were randomized into five groups of five: low-dose or high-dose Ad26.COV2.S given once or twice, or placebo on both occasions. Investigators did not know the trial group allocation while performing experiments and assessing outcomes. What the authors observed across the whole study: Ad26.COV2.S recipients had higher spike-specific TCR breadth than placebo recipients (P = 0.0014). The authors noted that total T cell responses may have been underestimated by the TCR breadth and depth analyses. The study was not powered to compare responses between vaccine doses or regimens. After vaccination, substantial breadth of spike-specific CD8+ and CD4+ T cell responses was reported. Non-spike TCR breadth was comparable between vaccine and placebo recipients, consistent with the vaccine containing only spike.

The chain was built from TRBV5-8 and TRBJ2-1; TRBD2 agrees with 9 junctional bases. The receptor comes from a person aged 18 to 65 who received the Ad26.COV2.S COVID-19 vaccine or a placebo. The starting material was peripheral blood, obtained in a trial of Ad26.COV2.S vaccine versus placebo. The CDR3 has the sequence CASSLVAGVSNEQFF. The DNA sequence follows: TGTGCCAGCAGCTTGGTAGCGGGGGTATCCAATGAGCAGTTCTTC.